Following are 3 T cell receptor beta chains from one sample sequenced in a study of T cell clonality in common variable immunodeficiency. Here immunoSEQ multiplex PCR was the method, and the copy in TCRdb shows in-frame clones only, minus some. The specimen has 50,000 to 55,000 clones, none found just once. The sample taken for sequencing was peripheral blood mononuclear cells. Receptors originate from a person aged 18 to 75 in good health.

This clone was recorded many times. The sequenced fragment ends 3 residues before the CDR3 boundary, so the rest is inferred from the germline J gene. The chain joins TRBV29-1 to TRBJ2-3; D remains ambiguous. The germline CDR1 and CDR2 sequences are SQVTM and ANQGSEA. The CDR3 spans 13 residues. The ends were cut back, 4 bases at V and 6 bases at J, with 14 bases in the middle. CDR3 amino acids: CSVGTDWQDTQYF. The sequenced part of the CDR3 DNA is TGCAGCGTTGGAACAGATTGGCAGGATACG.

This clone was counted many times. With the read ending 3 residues before the CDR3 end, the germline J gene is used to fill in that end. The chain employs TRBV30 and TRBJ2-1; TRBD2 agrees at 13 bases. Germline CDR1 is GTSNPN and CDR2 is SVGIG (reference sequence). The length of the CDR3 is 17 residues. After removal of 8 bases from V and 5 bases from J, the junction contained 15 bases not matched to a gene. CDR3 region: CAQQLGLAGALHNEQFF. CDR3 DNA (partial): TGTGCCCAACAACTCGGACTAGCGGGAGCATTGCACAATGAG. Complete variable domain (other parts from reference TRBV30 and TRBJ2-1): SQTIHQWPATLVQPVGSPLSLECTVEGTSNPNLYWYRQAAGRGLQLLFYSVGIGQISSEVPQNLSASRPQDRQFILSSKKLLLSDSGFYLCAQQLGLAGALHNEQFFGPGTRLTVL.

Ten or more counts support this clone. The read finishes 3 residues shy of the CDR3 end, and the germline J gene is used to complete it. The V call is TRBV13, the J call TRBJ2-3; D is perhaps TRBD1 (5 bases). CDR1 is PRHDT, CDR2 FYEKMQ, per germline (reference sequence). The CDR3 is 16 amino acids. V lost 1 base and J 0 bases, leaving 11 bases between the germline ends. CDR3 DNA, as far as it was read: TGTGCCAGCAGCTTAGCCCTGACAGTTAGCACAGATACG. Its translation is CASSLALTVSTDT. The CDR3 in its entirety is CASSLALTVSTDTQYF.